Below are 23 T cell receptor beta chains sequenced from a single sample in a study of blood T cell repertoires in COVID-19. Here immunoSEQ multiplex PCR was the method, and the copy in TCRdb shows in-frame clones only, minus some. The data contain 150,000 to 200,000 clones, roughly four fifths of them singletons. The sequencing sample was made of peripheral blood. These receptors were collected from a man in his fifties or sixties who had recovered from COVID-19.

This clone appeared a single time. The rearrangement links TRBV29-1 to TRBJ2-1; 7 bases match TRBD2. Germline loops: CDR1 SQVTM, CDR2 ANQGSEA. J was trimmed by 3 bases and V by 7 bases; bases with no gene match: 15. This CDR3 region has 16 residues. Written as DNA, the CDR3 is TGCAGCGCTGAGATTAGCGGGCAGACCTACTACAATGAGCAGTTCTTC. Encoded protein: CSAEISGQTYYNEQFF.

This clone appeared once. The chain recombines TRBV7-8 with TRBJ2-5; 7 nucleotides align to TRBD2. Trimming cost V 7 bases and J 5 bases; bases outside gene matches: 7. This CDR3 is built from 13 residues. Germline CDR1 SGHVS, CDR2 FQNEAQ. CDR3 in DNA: TGTGCCAGCACCCAAGGACTAGTCGAGACCCAGTACTTC. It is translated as CASTQGLVETQYF.

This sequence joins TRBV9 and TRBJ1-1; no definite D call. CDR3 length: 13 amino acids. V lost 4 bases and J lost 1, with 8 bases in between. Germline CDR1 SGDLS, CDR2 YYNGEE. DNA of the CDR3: TGTGCCAGCAGCCCGCAGGAGAACACTGAAGCTTTCTTT. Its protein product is CASSPQENTEAFF.

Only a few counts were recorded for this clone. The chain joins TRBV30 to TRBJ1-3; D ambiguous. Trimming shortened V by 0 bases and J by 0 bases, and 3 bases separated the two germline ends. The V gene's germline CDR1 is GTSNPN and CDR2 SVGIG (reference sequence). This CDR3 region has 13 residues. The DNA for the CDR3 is TGTGCCTGGAGTGTACACTCTGGAAACACCATATATTTT. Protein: CAWSVHSGNTIYF. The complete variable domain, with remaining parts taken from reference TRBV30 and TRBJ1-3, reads SQTIHQWPATLVQPVGSPLSLECTVEGTSNPNLYWYRQAAGRGLQLLFYSVGIGQISSEVPQNLSASRPQDRQFILSSKKLLLSDSGFYLCAWSVHSGNTIYFGEGSWLTVV.

The CDR3 loop reads CATRLAGEVDTQYF. In DNA form, the CDR3 reads TGTGCCACCCGACTAGCGGGCGAGGTAGATACGCAGTATTTT. This chain uses TRBV10-3 with TRBJ2-3; 10 bases line up with TRBD2. J lost 5 bases, V lost 10 bases, and 9 bases had no gene match. Germline CDR1 ENHRY, CDR2 SYGVKD. CDR3 length: 14 residues.

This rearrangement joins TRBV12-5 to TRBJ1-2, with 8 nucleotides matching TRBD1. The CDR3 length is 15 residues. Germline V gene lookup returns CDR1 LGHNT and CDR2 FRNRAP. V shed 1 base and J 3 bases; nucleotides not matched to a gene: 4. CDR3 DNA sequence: TGTGCTAGTGGTTTGGAGTACAGGGGGGACTATGGCTACACCTTC. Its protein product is CASGLEYRGDYGYTF.

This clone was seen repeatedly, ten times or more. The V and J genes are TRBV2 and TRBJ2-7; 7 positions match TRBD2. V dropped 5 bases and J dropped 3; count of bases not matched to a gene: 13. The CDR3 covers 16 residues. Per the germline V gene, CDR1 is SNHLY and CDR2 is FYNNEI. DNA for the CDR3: TGTGCCAGCAGTCTATCTAATGCGGGAGACGACTACGAGCAGTACTTC. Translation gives CASSLSNAGDDYEQYF. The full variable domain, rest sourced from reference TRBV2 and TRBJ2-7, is EPEVTQTPSHQVTQMGQEVILRCVPISNHLYFYWYRQILGQKVEFLVSFYNNEISEKSEIFDDQFSVERPDGSNFTLKIRSTKLEDSAMYFCASSLSNAGDDYEQYFGPGTRLTVT.

The CDR3 nucleotides read TGTGCCAGCAGTTTAGGGCGTCCCGGATCCGGGGAGCTGTTTTTT. Residues: CASSLGRPGSGELFF. J is TRBJ2-2 and V is TRBV28; D uncertain. The germline CDR1 and CDR2 sequences are MDHEN and SYDVKM. V was shortened by 2 bases and J by 6 bases, with 13 bases between the two germline ends. The CDR3 has 15 amino acids. The complete variable domain, with remaining parts taken from reference TRBV28 and TRBJ2-2, reads DVKVTQSSRYLVKRTGEKVFLECVQDMDHENMFWYRQDPGLGLRLIYFSYDVKMKEKGDIPEGYSVSREKKERFSLILESASTNQTSMYLCASSLGRPGSGELFFGEGSRLTVL.

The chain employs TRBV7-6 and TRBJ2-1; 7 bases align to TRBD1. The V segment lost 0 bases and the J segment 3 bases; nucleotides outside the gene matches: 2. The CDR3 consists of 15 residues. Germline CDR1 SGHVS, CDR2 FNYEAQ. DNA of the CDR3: TGTGCCAGCAGCTTAGCAGGGGGCTACTACAATGAGCAGTTCTTC. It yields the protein CASSLAGGYYNEQFF. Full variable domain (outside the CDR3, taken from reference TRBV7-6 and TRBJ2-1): GAGVSQSPRYKVTKRGQDVALRCDPISGHVSLYWYRQALGQGPEFLTYFNYEAQQDKSGLPNDRFSAERPEGSISTLTIQRTEQRDSAMYRCASSLAGGYYNEQFFGPGTRLTVL.

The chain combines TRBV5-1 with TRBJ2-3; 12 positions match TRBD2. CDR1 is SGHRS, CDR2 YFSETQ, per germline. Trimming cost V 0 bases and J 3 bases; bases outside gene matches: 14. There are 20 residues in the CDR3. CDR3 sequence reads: CASSLEPSYLAGGLTDTQYF. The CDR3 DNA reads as TGCGCCAGCAGCTTGGAACCTTCCTATCTAGCGGGAGGGCTAACAGATACGCAGTATTTT.

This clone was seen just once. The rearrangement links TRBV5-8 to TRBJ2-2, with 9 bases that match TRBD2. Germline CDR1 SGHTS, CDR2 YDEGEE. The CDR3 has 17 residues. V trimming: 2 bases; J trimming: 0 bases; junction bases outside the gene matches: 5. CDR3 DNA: TGTGCCAGCAGCTTTCTAGCGGGACCCTCGAACACCGGGGAGCTGTTTTTT. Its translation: CASSFLAGPSNTGELFF.

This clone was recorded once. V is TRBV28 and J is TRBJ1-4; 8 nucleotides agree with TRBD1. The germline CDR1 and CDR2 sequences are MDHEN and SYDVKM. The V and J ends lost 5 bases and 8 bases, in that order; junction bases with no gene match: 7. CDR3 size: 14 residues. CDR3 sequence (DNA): TGTGCCAGCAGTGAACAGGGGGAGAAAGAAAAACTGTTTTTT. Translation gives CASSEQGEKEKLFF.

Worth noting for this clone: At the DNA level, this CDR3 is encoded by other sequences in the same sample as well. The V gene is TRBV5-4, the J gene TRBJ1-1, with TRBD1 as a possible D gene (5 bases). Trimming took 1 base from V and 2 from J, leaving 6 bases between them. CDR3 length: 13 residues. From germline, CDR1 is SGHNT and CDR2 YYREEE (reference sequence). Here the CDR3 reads CASSLRGNTEAFF. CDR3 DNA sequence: TGTGCCAGCAGCTTGAGGGGAAACACTGAAGCTTTCTTT.

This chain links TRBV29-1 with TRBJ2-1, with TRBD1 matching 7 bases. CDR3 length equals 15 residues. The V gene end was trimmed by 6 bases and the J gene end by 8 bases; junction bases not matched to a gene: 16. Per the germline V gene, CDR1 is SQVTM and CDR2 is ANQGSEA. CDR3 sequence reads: CSVDKGTASSDEQFF. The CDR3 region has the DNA TGCAGCGTAGACAAGGGGACAGCCTCAAGCGATGAGCAGTTCTTC.

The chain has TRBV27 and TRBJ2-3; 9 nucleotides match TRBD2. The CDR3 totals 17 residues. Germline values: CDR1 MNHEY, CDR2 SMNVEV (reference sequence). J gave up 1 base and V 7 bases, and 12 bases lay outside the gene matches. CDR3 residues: CASNKLIAGVGTDTQYF. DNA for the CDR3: TGTGCCAGCAATAAACTAATAGCGGGGGTAGGCACAGATACGCAGTATTTT.

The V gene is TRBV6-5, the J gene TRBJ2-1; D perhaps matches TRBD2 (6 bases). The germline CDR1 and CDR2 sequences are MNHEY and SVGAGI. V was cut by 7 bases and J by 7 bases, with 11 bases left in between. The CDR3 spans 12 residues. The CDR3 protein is CASTGSKNEQFF. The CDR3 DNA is TGTGCCAGCACCGGGAGTAAGAATGAGCAGTTCTTC.

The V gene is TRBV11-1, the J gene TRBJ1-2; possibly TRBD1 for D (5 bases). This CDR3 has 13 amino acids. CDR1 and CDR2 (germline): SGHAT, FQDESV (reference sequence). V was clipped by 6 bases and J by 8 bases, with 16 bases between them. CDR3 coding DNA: TGTGCCAGCAGTTTCGACAGAGACGTAGGCTACACCTTC. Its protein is CASSFDRDVGYTF.

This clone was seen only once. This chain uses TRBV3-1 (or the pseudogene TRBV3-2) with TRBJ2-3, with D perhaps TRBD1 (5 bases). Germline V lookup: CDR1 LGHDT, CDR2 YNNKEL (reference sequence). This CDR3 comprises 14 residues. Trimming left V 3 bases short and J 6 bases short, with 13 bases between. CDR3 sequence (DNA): TGTGCCAGCAGCCATCCCAGGGATATGGATACGCAGTATTTT. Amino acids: CASSHPRDMDTQYF.

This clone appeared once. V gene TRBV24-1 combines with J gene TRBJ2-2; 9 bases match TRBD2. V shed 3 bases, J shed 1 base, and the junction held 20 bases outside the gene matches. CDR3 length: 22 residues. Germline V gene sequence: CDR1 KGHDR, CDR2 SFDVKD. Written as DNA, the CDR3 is TGTGCCACCAGTGATCCCGGGGGGACAGCCGAACTAGCGGGTGTGAACACCGGGGAGCTGTTTTTT. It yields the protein CATSDPGGTAELAGVNTGELFF.

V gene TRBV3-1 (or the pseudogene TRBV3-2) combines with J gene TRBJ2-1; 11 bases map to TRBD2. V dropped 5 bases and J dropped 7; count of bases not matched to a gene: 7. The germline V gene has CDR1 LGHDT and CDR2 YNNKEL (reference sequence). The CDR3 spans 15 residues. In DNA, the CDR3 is TGTGCCAGCAGCTGGACTAGCGGGTTCGTGAATGAGCAGTTCTTC. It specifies CASSWTSGFVNEQFF.

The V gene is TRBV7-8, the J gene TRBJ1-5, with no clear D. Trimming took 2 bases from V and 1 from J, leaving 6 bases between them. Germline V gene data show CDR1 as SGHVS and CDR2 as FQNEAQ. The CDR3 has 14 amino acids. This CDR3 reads CASSLPLSNQPQHF. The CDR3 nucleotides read TGTGCCAGCAGCTTACCGTTGAGCAATCAGCCCCAGCATTTT. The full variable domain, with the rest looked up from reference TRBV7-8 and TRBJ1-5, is GAGVSQSPRYKVAKRGQDVALRCDPISGHVSLFWYQQALGQGPEFLTYFQNEAQLDKSGLPSDRFFAERPEGSVSTLKIQRTQQEDSAVYLCASSLPLSNQPQHFGDGTRLSIL.

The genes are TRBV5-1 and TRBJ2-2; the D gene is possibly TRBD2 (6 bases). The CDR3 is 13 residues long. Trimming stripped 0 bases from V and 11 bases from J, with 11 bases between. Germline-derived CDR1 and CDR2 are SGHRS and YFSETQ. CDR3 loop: CASSLDRLGELFF. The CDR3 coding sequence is TGCGCCAGCAGCTTGGACAGACTAGGAGAGCTGTTTTTT.

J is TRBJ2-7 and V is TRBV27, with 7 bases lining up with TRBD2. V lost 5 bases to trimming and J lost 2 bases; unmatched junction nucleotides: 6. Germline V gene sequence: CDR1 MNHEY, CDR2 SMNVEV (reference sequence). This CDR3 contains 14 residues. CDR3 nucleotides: TGTGCCAGCAGTCCAGGACTAGGTACCTACGAGCAGTACTTC. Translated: CASSPGLGTYEQYF.